This T cell receptor beta chain was recovered during a study of blood T cell repertoires in COVID-19. Study as a whole: The United States, Italy and Spain supplied acute and convalescent COVID-19 samples. PBMCs, B-cell-depleted T cells, or T cells were the source of the cDNA or gDNA that made up the material.

Methods used by the authors: Cell counts per sample came from amplifying reference gene primers. TCRdb's table, derived via immunoSEQ multiplex PCR, lists solely in-frame clones and lacks some. The V and J calls and the clone size are those of that table, but D and trimming were determined from the DNA. The sample has 64,000 or so clones, around 90% seen once. V was trimmed by 2 bases and J by 4 bases, leaving 8 bases between them. From germline, CDR1 is MRHNA and CDR2 SNTAGT. The CDR3 covers 13 residues. Sequenced input: peripheral blood. The V gene is TRBV6-4, the J gene TRBJ1-1, with a possible D match to TRBD1 (5 bases). The TCR was taken from a human donor in a cohort sampled during active COVID-19. CDR3 region: CASSDQGGTEAFF. In DNA, the CDR3 is TGTGCCAGCAGTGACCAGGGCGGCACTGAAGCTTTCTTT.